This entry describes one T cell receptor beta chain. This specimen comes from a study of blood T cell repertoires in COVID-19. Study-wide background: The United States, Italy and Spain provided the acute and convalescent COVID-19 samples. From T cells, B-cell-depleted T cells, or PBMCs came the material, which was cDNA or gDNA.

Here immunoSEQ multiplex PCR was the method, and the copy in TCRdb shows in-frame clones only, minus some. The table lists some 99,000 clones, about 80% of them singletons. This receptor was identified in a woman in her 50s with acute or convalescent COVID-19. Sequencing was performed on peripheral blood.

Here the CDR3 DNA reads TGTGCCATAATACGACCCTTAGGGGCGAACTATGGCTACACCTTC. Its protein product is CAIIRPLGANYGYTF. The gene calls are TRBV6-5 and TRBJ1-2; TRBD1 might be the D (5 bases). Between the trimmed V and J ends, which lost 10 bases and 2 bases, there was a span of 20 bases. CDR3 length: 15 residues. The germline gives CDR1 MNHEY, CDR2 SVGAGI.